Listed here are 23 T cell receptor beta chains from one sample, sequenced in a study of T cells in Graves' hyperthyroidism and ophthalmopathy. The CDR3 regions of TCR beta were amplified from RNA transcripts. A first-round RT-PCR of the TCR CDR3 used the HTBI primer set. Via MiXCR, TCRdb re-called the multiplex PCR reads, giving one row per CDR3 protein. The repertoire holds over 150,000 distinct CDR3 sequences, with about a sixth as singletons. Specimen: blood. The source of these receptors is a woman aged 45-65 years with Graves' hyperthyroidism.

This chain uses TRBV2 with TRBJ2-3; TRBD1 aligns across 12 bases. The CDR3 length is 16 residues. Unmatched junction bases numbered 7, after V lost 6 bases and J lost 3 bases. Germline V gene sequence: CDR1 SNHLY, CDR2 FYNNEI. CDR3 loop: CASRIRGQGATDTQYF. The CDR3 coding sequence is TGTGCCAGCAGGATCCGGGGACAGGGGGCTACAGATACGCAGTATTTT.

J is TRBJ2-6 and V is TRBV28; 12 bases line up with TRBD1. Losses at the gene ends were 6 bases for V and 4 bases for J; bases not matched to a gene: 7. This CDR3 is 17 amino acids long. Germline V CDR1 and CDR2: MDHEN, SYDVKM. The CDR3 here is CASRAGQGAAGANVLTF. As DNA, the CDR3 is TGTGCCAGCAGAGCGGGACAGGGGGCTGCCGGGGCCAACGTCCTGACTTTC. The full variable domain, completed using reference TRBV28 and TRBJ2-6, is DVKVTQSSRYLVKRTGEKVFLECVQDMDHENMFWYRQDPGLGLRLIYFSYDVKMKEKGDIPEGYSVSREKKERFSLILESASTNQTSMYLCASRAGQGAAGANVLTFGAGSRLTVL.

This clonotype was seen only a few times. The chain has TRBV10-3 and TRBJ2-2; 11 bases align to TRBD2. CDR1 and CDR2 from the germline V gene are ENHRY and SYGVKD. V was clipped by 4 bases and J by 4 bases; unmatched bases: 5. There are 16 residues in the CDR3. The CDR3 sequence is CAISATSGRITGELFF. The CDR3 DNA sequence: TGTGCCATCAGTGCAACTAGCGGGAGAATCACCGGGGAGCTGTTTTTT.

This clonotype appeared a few times. A single base separates this from a much larger clone, so it may be a read error. The CDR3 sequence is CASSWTMSYEQYF. The CDR3 coding sequence is TGTGCCAGCAGTTGGACTATGTCCTACGAGCAGTACTTC. The rearrangement joins TRBV28 to TRBJ2-7; D perhaps matches TRBD2 (6 bases). Germline CDR1 is MDHEN and CDR2 is SYDVKM. Trimming removed 4 bases at V and 1 base at J, with 8 bases between. This CDR3 spans 13 amino acids.

The genes are TRBV20-1 and TRBJ2-1, with D possibly being TRBD2 (6 bases). V was shortened by 0 bases and J by 10 bases, with 16 bases between the two germline ends. The CDR3 is made up of 14 amino acids. In germline, CDR1 is DFQATT, CDR2 SNEGSKA (reference sequence). The CDR3, as DNA: TGCAGTGCTAGAGAATACCTAGCGCAAGGCGAGCAGTTCTTC. Translating gives CSAREYLAQGEQFF.

V usage is TRBV30 and J usage is TRBJ2-1; TRBD2 aligns across 13 bases. Germline CDR1 GTSNPN, CDR2 SVGIG (reference sequence). The V and J ends lost 4 bases and 2 bases, in that order; junction bases with no gene match: 8. The CDR3 has 17 amino acids. This chain's CDR3 is CAWTETSGRSPYNEQFF. The CDR3 DNA follows: TGTGCCTGGACTGAGACTAGCGGGAGGAGTCCCTACAATGAGCAGTTCTTC.

J is TRBJ2-2 and V is TRBV27; the D is unclear. Germline assignment: CDR1 MNHEY and CDR2 SMNVEV (reference sequence). V shed 3 bases and J shed 5 bases, with 7 bases lying between them. The CDR3 is made up of 13 amino acids. CDR3 bases: TGTGCCAGCAGTTTCGGCAGGACCGGGGAGCTGTTTTTT. As protein: CASSFGRTGELFF.

Ten or more counts support this clonotype. V and J are TRBV3-1 and TRBJ1-1, with D possibly TRBD1 on 6 matching bases. The V and J ends lost 0 bases and 7 bases respectively, with 15 bases between them. From germline, CDR1 is LGHDT and CDR2 YNNKEL (reference sequence). The CDR3 extends over 15 amino acids. The DNA for the CDR3 is TGTGCCAGCAGCCAAGATTGGATTAAGGACAGTGAAGCTTTCTTT. This translates into CASSQDWIKDSEAFF. The full variable domain, with the rest looked up from reference TRBV3-1 and TRBJ1-1, is DTAVSQTPKYLVTQMGNDKSIKCEQNLGHDTMYWYKQDSKKFLKIMFSYNNKELIINETVPNRFSPKSPDKAHLNLHINSLELGDSAVYFCASSQDWIKDSEAFFGQGTRLTVV.

V and J are TRBV20-1 and TRBJ2-1; the D gene is possibly TRBD1 (6 bases). V was pared by 3 bases and J by 8 bases, with 14 bases between. CDR1 and CDR2 (germline): DFQATT, SNEGSKA (reference sequence). This CDR3 has 13 amino acids. The CDR3 protein is CSASMGAGDEQFF. The CDR3 DNA is TGCAGTGCTAGTATGGGGGCCGGGGATGAGCAGTTCTTC.

The CDR3 nucleotides are TGTGCCAGCAGCAAAGCGGGAGTCGATGAGCAGTTCTTC. This sequence encodes CASSKAGVDEQFF. This sequence joins TRBV11-2 and TRBJ2-1; 8 bases agree with TRBD2. The CDR3 spans 13 residues. CDR1 is SGHAT and CDR2 is FQNNGV in the germline V gene. V dropped 5 bases and J dropped 8; count of bases not matched to a gene: 5.

This clonotype has only a few counts. This could be a read error, since a much larger clone is one nucleotide away. V is TRBV20-1 and J is TRBJ1-5; tentative D call: TRBD1 (6 bases). The germline V gene encodes CDR1 DFQATT and CDR2 SNEGSKA (reference sequence). This CDR3 has 13 residues. The CDR3 loop reads CSARDSFNQPQPF. The CDR3 coding sequence is TGCAGTGCTAGGGACAGCTTCAATCAGCCCCAGCCTTTT.

The sample holds many counts of this clonotype. This chain links TRBV3-1 with TRBJ2-3, with 7 nucleotides matching TRBD2. V shed 1 base, J shed 4 bases, and the junction held 8 bases outside the gene matches. Germline V gene data show CDR1 as LGHDT and CDR2 as YNNKEL (reference sequence). The CDR3 loop spans 16 amino acids. CDR3 sequence (DNA): TGTGCCAGCAGCCAAGTACGCAGCGGGAACGCAGATACGCAGTATTTT. Its protein product is CASSQVRSGNADTQYF.

This clonotype has a count of ten or more. V gene TRBV20-1 combines with J gene TRBJ2-7; 8 bases match TRBD1. The CDR3 spans 14 residues. Germline V gives CDR1 DFQATT, CDR2 SNEGSKA (reference sequence). V lost 5 bases, J lost 6 bases, and 12 bases stayed unmatched. The CDR3 DNA reads as TGCAGTGCTTTTGAAACCCAGGACAGGGTCGAGCAGTACTTC. Translating it yields CSAFETQDRVEQYF.

This clonotype was counted at least ten times. CDR3 DNA: TGTGCCAGCAGTGCCCAGTTGGGGGGCGGGGGCTACACCTTC. It is translated as CASSAQLGGGGYTF. The chain employs TRBV28 and TRBJ1-2, with D perhaps TRBD1 (6 bases). The CDR3 is 14 amino acids. V was shortened by 5 bases and J by 8 bases, with 18 bases between the two germline ends. Per the germline V gene, CDR1 is MDHEN and CDR2 is SYDVKM.

This clonotype has a handful of counts. The CDR3 DNA reads as TGTGCCACTCAAGCGGGAGGCCTTACCACAGATACGCAGTATTTT. The encoded protein is CATQAGGLTTDTQYF. The chain joins TRBV6-1 to TRBJ2-3; 9 bases match TRBD2. This CDR3 contains 15 residues. Germline CDR1 MNHNS, CDR2 SASEGT. V shed 10 bases, J shed 2 bases, and the junction held 10 bases outside the gene matches.

This clonotype was seen once. The genes are TRBV18 and TRBJ2-2; D not resolved. There are 13 residues in the CDR3. Germline V lookup: CDR1 KGHSH, CDR2 LQKENI. Trimming removed 4 bases at V and 1 base at J, with 4 bases between. The CDR3 DNA sequence: TGTGCCAGCTCACTCAAGAACACCGGGGAGCTGTTTTTT. Translated: CASSLKNTGELFF. The entire variable domain, with the rest obtained from reference TRBV18 and TRBJ2-2, is as follows: NAGVMQNPRHLVRRRGQEARLRCSPMKGHSHVYWYRQLPEEGLKFMVYLQKENIIDESGMPKERFSAEFPKEGPSILRIQQVVRGDSAAYFCASSLKNTGELFFGEGSRLTVL.

The sample holds many counts of this clonotype. The chain carries TRBV24-1 and TRBJ1-4, with 9 bases fitting TRBD1. The ends lost 5 bases at V and 7 bases at J; junction bases unmatched: 7. Germline values: CDR1 KGHDR, CDR2 SFDVKD. The CDR3 covers 15 residues. In nucleotides, the CDR3 is TGTGCCACCAGTGTTGGGACAGGGAGTGGTGAAAAACTGTTTTTT. Translation: CATSVGTGSGEKLFF.

The DNA of the CDR3 is TGTGCCAGCAACCAGGACACTTCCCGGTCACCCCTCCACTTT. Translating gives CASNQDTSRSPLHF. The genes are TRBV11-2 and TRBJ1-6, with TRBD1 as a possible D gene (5 bases). The CDR3 length is 14 residues. Trimming took off 7 bases at V and 10 bases at J, with 17 bases between the two ends. Germline V gene data show CDR1 as SGHAT and CDR2 as FQNNGV.

This clonotype was observed at least ten times. The chain employs TRBV11-3 and TRBJ2-2; D might be TRBD2 (6 bases). CDR3 length: 15 amino acids. V was trimmed by 0 bases and J by 7 bases, leaving 12 bases between them. Germline loops: CDR1 SGHNT, CDR2 YENEEA. In nucleotides, the CDR3 is TGTGCCAGCAGCTTAGACGGGGGAAGCGGCGGGGAGCTGTTTTTT. Encoded protein: CASSLDGGSGGELFF.

The chain couples TRBV20-1 to TRBJ1-6, with 9 bases aligning to TRBD1. The CDR3 length is 13 residues. CDR1 and CDR2 (germline): DFQATT, SNEGSKA (reference sequence). The trim removed 6 bases at V and 9 bases at J, leaving 6 bases unmatched. As DNA, the CDR3 is TGCAGTGCCCGGGACAGGGATCCTTCACCCCTCCACTTT. Encoded protein: CSARDRDPSPLHF.

As to this clonotype: A much larger clone differs from this one at a single base, so this may be a read error. As the CDR3 is not closed by the conserved phenylalanine or tryptophan, this likely results from a read error. V is TRBV11-3 and J is TRBJ2-7; perhaps D is TRBD1 or TRBD2 (5 bases each). With 5 bases removed from V and 3 bases from J, the gap between germline ends came to 17 bases. This CDR3 has 15 amino acids. Germline assignment: CDR1 SGHNT and CDR2 YENEEA. The CDR3 DNA sequence: TGTGCCAGCAGCCCGTCGCCGGGACCCTTCTACGAGCAGTACCTC. This gives the protein CASSPSPGPFYEQYL.

This sequence joins TRBV19 and TRBJ1-2; D possibly corresponds to TRBD1 (5 bases). This CDR3 spans 15 amino acids. Germline-derived CDR1 and CDR2 are LNHDA and SQIVND (reference sequence). V was pared by 1 base and J by 4 bases, with 13 bases between. The chain's CDR3 is CASSIATQGGYGYTF. In DNA form, the CDR3 reads TGTGCCAGTAGTATAGCCACGCAGGGTGGCTATGGCTACACCTTC.

This clonotype came up many times. The V call is TRBV7-9, the J call TRBJ1-1, with D tentatively TRBD1 (6 bases). Trimming stripped 1 base from V and 3 bases from J, with 18 bases between. Germline V CDR1 and CDR2: SEHNR, FQNEAQ (reference sequence). This CDR3 spans 17 amino acids. For the CDR3, the DNA is TGTGCCAGCAGCTTAGAATTCGGGGGGGACACGGACACTGAAGCTTTCTTT. This sequence encodes CASSLEFGGDTDTEAFF.